This TCR beta chain appears in the sequencing data of a study of identical twins' blood T cells. General study findings and limits: Each donor's most abundant TCRbeta clonotypes shared more CDR3 sequences with her twin than unrelated donors. V gene usage reportedly matched far better within twin pairs than unrelated donors.

As concerns this clonotype: Antigen unknown.

Trimming shortened V by 4 bases and J by 3 bases, and 10 bases separated the two germline ends. Looked up from germline, CDR1 is SGHAT and CDR2 is FQNNGV. The CDR3 covers 13 residues. Each CDR3 protein gets one entry after TCRdb re-called the 5' RACE reads with MiXCR. The repertoire holds a few hundred thousand distinct CDR3 sequences, with about 28% as singletons. The chain couples TRBV11-2 to TRBJ2-7; D not certain. The sample was PBMCs. The TCR originated in a woman aged 18 to 55 in good health. The DNA for the CDR3 is TGTGCCAGCAGCTCCGGGCTCTACTACGAGCAGTACTTC. Its translation: CASSSGLYYEQYF.